The TCR beta chain under discussion was sequenced for a study of shared clonotypes between healthy human individuals. Germline lookup yields CDR1 MGHRA and CDR2 YSYEKL. V lost 3 bases to trimming and J lost 1 base, with 21 bases between them. The CDR3 extends over 19 amino acids. Data came from immunoSEQ multiplex PCR; TCRdb stores just in-frame clones and leaves some out. The data show roughly 2,500,000 clones, with 93% seen just once and roughly 0.36% held by the top ten. The sequence was obtained from a man between 18 and 35 years old in good health. Some clones in this sample may be carry-over from other donors' samples. The V call is TRBV4-1, the J call TRBJ2-2, with unresolved D. The sequenced sample was naive CD4+ T cells from PBMCs. Subset described: CD45RA+ positively selected. Here the CDR3 DNA reads TGCGCCAGCAGCCAGGAGAGGCTAAAGATTTATAAGAACACCGGGGAGCTGTTTTTT. It yields the protein CASSQERLKIYKNTGELFF.